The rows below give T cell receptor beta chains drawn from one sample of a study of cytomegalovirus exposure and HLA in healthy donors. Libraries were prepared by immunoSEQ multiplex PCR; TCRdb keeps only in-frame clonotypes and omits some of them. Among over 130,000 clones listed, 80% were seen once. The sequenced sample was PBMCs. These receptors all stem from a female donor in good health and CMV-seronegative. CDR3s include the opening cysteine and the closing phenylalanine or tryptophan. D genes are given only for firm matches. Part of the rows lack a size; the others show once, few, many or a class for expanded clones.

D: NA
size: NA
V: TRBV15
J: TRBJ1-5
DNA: TGTGCCACCAGCAGCGACCACGGGACATATAGCAATCAGCCCCAGCATTTT
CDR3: CATSSDHGTYSNQPQHF

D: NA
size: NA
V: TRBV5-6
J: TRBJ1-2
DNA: TGTGCCAGCTACCCGGACAAAGCTAACTATGGCTACACCTTC
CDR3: CASYPDKANYGYTF

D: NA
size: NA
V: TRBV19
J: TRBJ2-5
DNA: TGTGCCAGTAGCACCGCGGGGATCCAAGAGACCCAGTACTTC
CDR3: CASSTAGIQETQYF

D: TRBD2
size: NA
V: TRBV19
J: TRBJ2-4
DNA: TGTGCCAGTAGCCCTGGGGCTAGCGGGGCCAAAAACATTCAGTACTTC
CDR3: CASSPGASGAKNIQYF

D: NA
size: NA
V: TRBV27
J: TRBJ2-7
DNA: TGTGCCAGCAGTTTTGAAGGAGCCTACGAGCAGTACTTC
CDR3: CASSFEGAYEQYF

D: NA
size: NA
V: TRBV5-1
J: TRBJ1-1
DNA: TGCGCCAGCAGCTCCTACAGTGCCGATTCTGAAGCTTTCTTT
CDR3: CASSSYSADSEAFF

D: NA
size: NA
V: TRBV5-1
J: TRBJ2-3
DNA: TGCGCCAGCAGCCCCCCCCGACTTGTTTACACAGATACGCAGTATTTT
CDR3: CASSPPRLVYTDTQYF

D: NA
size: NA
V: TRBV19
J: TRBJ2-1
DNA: TGTGCCAGTAGTGGTGGCAGATACAATGAGCAGTTCTTC
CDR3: CASSGGRYNEQFF

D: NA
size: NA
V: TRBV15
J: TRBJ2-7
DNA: TGTGCCACCAGCAGAGATACCGGGAGTAGGTCCTACGAGCAGTACTTC
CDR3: CATSRDTGSRSYEQYF

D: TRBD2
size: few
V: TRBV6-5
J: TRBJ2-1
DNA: TGTGCCAGCAGACTAGCGGACAACTCCTACAATGAGCAGTTCTTC
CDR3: CASRLADNSYNEQFF

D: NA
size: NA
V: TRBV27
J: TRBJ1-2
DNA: TGTGCCAGCAGTTTATTGGCAGGGAGGGACTATGGCTACACCTTC
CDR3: CASSLLAGRDYGYTF

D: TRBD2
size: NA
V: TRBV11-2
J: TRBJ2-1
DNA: TGTGCCAGCAGCCTCATGGGGGGGAGGGCGGACAATGAGCAGTTCTTC
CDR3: CASSLMGGRADNEQFF

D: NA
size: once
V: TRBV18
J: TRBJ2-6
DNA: TGTGCCAGCTCACCAAGGCGACACTCGCTATCTGGGGCCAACGTCCTGACTTTC
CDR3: CASSPRRHSLSGANVLTF

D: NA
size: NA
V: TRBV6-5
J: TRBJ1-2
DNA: TGTGCCAGCAGTTACTCGCACCCACGCCGCAGTGGCTACACCTTC
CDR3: CASSYSHPRRSGYTF

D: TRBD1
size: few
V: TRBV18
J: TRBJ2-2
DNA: TGTGCCAGCTCACAAGACAGGGGGCCGGGCACCGGGGAGCTGTTTTTT
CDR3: CASSQDRGPGTGELFF

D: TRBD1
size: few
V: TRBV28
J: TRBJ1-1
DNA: TGTGCCAGCAGTTGGGACAGATTCACGAACACTGAAGCTTTCTTT
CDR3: CASSWDRFTNTEAFF

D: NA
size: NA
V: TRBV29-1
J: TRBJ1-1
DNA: TGCAGCGTTGTTAGGGAGGGCACTGAAGCTTTCTTT
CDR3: CSVVREGTEAFF

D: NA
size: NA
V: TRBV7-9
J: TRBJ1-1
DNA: TGTGCCAGCAGCTTAGTCATTTCCCAGGGCGCAAACGCCAAATATGAAGCTTTCTTT
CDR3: CASSLVISQGANAKYEAFF

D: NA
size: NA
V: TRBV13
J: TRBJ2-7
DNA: TGTGCCAGCAGCTTAACACGACTTTCCTACGAGCAGTACTTC
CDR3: CASSLTRLSYEQYF

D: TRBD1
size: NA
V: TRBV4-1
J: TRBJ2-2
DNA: TGCGCCAGCAGCCAAGGACAGGGGAACACCGGGGAGCTGTTTTTT
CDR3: CASSQGQGNTGELFF

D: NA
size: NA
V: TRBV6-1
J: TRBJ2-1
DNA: TGTGCCAGCAGTGAACTCGAGCTTGAGCAGTTCTTC
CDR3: CASSELELEQFF

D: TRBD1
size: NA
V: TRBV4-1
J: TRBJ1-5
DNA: TGCGCCAGCAGCCAAATTTGGACAGGGGAGGATCAGCCCCAGCATTTT
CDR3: CASSQIWTGEDQPQHF

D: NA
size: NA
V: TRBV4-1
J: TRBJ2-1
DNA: TGCGCCAGCAGCCCCAGGGCCGGGTTTGATTCCTACAATGAGCAGTTCTTC
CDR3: CASSPRAGFDSYNEQFF

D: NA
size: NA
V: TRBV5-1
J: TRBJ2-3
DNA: TGCGCCAGCAGCGAGGTCGGGGCAGATACGCAGTATTTT
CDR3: CASSEVGADTQYF

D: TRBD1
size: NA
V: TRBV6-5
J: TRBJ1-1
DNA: TGTGCCAGCACTACCAGGGGGGAAGGTAAAGCTTTCTTT
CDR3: CASTTRGEGKAFF

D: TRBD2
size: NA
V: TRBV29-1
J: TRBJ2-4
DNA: TGCAGCGTTGCCTTCGCGGGGGACATTCAGTACTTC
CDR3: CSVAFAGDIQYF

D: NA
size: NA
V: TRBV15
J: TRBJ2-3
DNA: TGTGCCACCAGCAGAGCAAGCTTCTCCACAGATACGCAGTATTTT
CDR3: CATSRASFSTDTQYF

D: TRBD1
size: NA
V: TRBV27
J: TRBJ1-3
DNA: TGTGCCAGCAGTTTAAGGGGGCAAGTCGCTGGAAACACCATATATTTT
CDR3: CASSLRGQVAGNTIYF

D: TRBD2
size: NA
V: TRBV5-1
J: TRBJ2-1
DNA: TGCGCCAGCAGCTCTTCCGGGGGGGATGAGCAGTTCTTC
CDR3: CASSSSGGDEQFF

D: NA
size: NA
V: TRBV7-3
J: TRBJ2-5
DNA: TGTGCCAGCAGCTTAGCGTCTAACCAAGAGACCCAGTACTTC
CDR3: CASSLASNQETQYF

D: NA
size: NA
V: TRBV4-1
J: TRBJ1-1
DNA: TGCGCCAGCAGCCAAGTGGGCAGGGAAGCTTTCTTT
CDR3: CASSQVGREAFF

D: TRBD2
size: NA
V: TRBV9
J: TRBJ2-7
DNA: TGTGCCAGCCCCCCCTCCAGGTGGTTAGCGGGAGTAGGGCAGTACTTC
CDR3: CASPPSRWLAGVGQYF

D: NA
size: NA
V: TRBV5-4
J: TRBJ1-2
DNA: TGTGCCAGCAGCTTGGGCAGCGAAGAGGGCTATGGCTACACCTTC
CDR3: CASSLGSEEGYGYTF

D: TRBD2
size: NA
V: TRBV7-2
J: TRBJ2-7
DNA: TGTGCCAGCAGCTTAGCCGGGACTAGCGGTAGCTCCTACGAGCAGTACTTC
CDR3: CASSLAGTSGSSYEQYF

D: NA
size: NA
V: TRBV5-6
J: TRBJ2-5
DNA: TGTGCCAGCAGCTTGGCAGGGTCGTACCAAGAGACCCAGTACTTC
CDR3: CASSLAGSYQETQYF

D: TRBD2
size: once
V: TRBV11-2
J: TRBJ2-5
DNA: TGTGCCAGCAGCCGTGGACTAGCGGGAGAGGAGACCCAGTACTTC
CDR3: CASSRGLAGEETQYF

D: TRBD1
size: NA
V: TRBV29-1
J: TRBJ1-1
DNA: TGCAGCGTTGCCGGACAGGGGAGTCTGAACACTGAAGCTTTCTTT
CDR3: CSVAGQGSLNTEAFF

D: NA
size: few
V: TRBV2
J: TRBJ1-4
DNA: TGTGCCAGCAGTGAAAGCGTGGCAACTAATGAAAAACTGTTTTTT
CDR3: CASSESVATNEKLFF

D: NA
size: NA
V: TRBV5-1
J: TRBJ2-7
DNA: TGCGCCAGCAGCTTCACTCTAGACCCTTACGAGCAGTACTTC
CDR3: CASSFTLDPYEQYF

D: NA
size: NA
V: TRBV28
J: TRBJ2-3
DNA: TGTGCCAGCAGTAAACTAGAGTTGGCAGATACGCAGTATTTT
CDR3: CASSKLELADTQYF

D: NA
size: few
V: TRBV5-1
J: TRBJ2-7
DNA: TGCGCCAGCAGCTTGGGGTACGGGGTTTCCTACGAGCAGTACTTC
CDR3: CASSLGYGVSYEQYF

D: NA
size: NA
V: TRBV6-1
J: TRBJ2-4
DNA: TGTGCCAGCAGTGACGTGAGGAGTTCAGCCAAAAACATTCAGTACTTC
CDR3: CASSDVRSSAKNIQYF

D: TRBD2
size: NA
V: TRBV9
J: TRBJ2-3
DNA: TGTGCCAGCAGCGGGCTAGCGGGAGGAGGTAGCACAGATACGCAGTATTTT
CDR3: CASSGLAGGGSTDTQYF

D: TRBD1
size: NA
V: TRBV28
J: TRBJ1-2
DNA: TGTGCCAGCAGTAGCCGGACAGGGGGCGGGGGTGGCTACACCTTC
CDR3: CASSSRTGGGGGYTF

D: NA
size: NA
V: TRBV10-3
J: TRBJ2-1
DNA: TGTGCCATCAGTGAGGGACAATCCTACAATGAGCAGTTCTTC
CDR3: CAISEGQSYNEQFF

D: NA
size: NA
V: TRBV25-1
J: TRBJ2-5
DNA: TGTGCCAGCGGAGGGATGGGTCAAGAGACCCAGTACTTC
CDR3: CASGGMGQETQYF

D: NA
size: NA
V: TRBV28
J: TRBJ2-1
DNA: TGTGCCAGCAGTTCGCCGGGTGTAGAGATTAAAATGGTGCAGTTCTTC
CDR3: CASSSPGVEIKMVQFF

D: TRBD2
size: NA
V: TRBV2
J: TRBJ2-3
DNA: TGTGCCAGCAGGAGGGACGGGGGGGTCCCAGATACGCAGTATTTT
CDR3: CASRRDGGVPDTQYF

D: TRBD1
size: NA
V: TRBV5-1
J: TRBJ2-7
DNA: TGCGCCAGCAGCTTGAACACCGGGACAGGGGGCTCCGAGCAGTACTTC
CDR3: CASSLNTGTGGSEQYF

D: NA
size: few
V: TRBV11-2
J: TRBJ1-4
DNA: TGTGCCAGCAGCTTACGGGGTAGCACTAATGAAAAACTGTTTTTT
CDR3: CASSLRGSTNEKLFF

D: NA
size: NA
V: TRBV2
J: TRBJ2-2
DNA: TGTGCCAGCAGCGTACAGAACACCGGGGAGCTGTTTTTT
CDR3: CASSVQNTGELFF

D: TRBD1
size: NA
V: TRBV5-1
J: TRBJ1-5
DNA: TGCGCCAGCAGCCCCCAGGGGGCGGTGGATCAGCCCCAGCATTTT
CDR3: CASSPQGAVDQPQHF

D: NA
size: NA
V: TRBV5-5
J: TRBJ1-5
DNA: TGTGCCAGCAGCTTGGCAGGGCTAGGGAATCAGCCCCAGCATTTT
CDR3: CASSLAGLGNQPQHF

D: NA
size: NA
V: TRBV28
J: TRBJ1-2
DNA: TGTGCCAGCAGTTTATTCGCGGGGGCAGGCTATGGCTACACCTTC
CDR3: CASSLFAGAGYGYTF

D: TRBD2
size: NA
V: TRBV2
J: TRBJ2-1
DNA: TGTGCCAGCAGGGGAACTAGCGGGCAACTCAATGAGCAGTTCTTC
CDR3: CASRGTSGQLNEQFF